This T cell receptor beta chain was sequenced for a study of T cells in Graves' hyperthyroidism and ophthalmopathy (dated 2019 in TCRdb). The study in broad terms: Peripheral blood was collected at initial diagnosis, before any treatment. A discovery cohort of about a hundred patients, 43 with Graves' ophthalmopathy and 57 with stable Graves' hyperthyroidism, was used to find distinguishing TCR V-J signatures. An independent validation cohort of around 19 hyperthyroidism patients and 17 patients who later progressed to ophthalmopathy tested prospective prediction of ophthalmopathy. The 100 discovery patients were divided at random into training and test sets in a 7:3 ratio. Thyroid tissue and blood T-cell repertoires from about six Graves' hyperthyroidism patients were also compared in the study. After blood sampling, hyperthyroidism patients were treated with methimazole at a starting dose of 30 mg daily, and ophthalmopathy patients were treated with high-dose intravenous methylprednisolone. The paper describes TCR Vbeta CDR3 sequencing of some 130 peripheral blood samples, made up of approximately 40 ophthalmopathy patients, roughly 80 hyperthyroidism patients and some 17 progressor patients.

Broader findings and caveats from the paper: No statistical method was used to set the sample size in advance, and investigators knew the group allocation. Most expanded thyroid clonotypes (frequency above 0.001) were also found in blood, which suggests that blood repertoires may mirror thyroid immune responses. A model built on a 13 V-J signature distinguished ophthalmopathy from stable hyperthyroidism, reaching around 87% sensitivity and approximately 83% specificity in cross-validation and 80%/75% in testing. In validation, the model predicted progression to ophthalmopathy with 55% to 71% sensitivity and roughly 72% specificity, a median of 6.5 months before onset.

CDR1 and CDR2, per the germline V gene (reference sequence), are GTSNPN and SVGIG. The V and J ends are trimmed by 4 bases and 0 bases, leaving 12 bases between them. Its CDR3 holds 14 amino acids, cysteine through phenylalanine. Only CDR3 DNA is held: 42 bases, read in frame from base 1. This clonotype was picked up many times. Its antigen is not yet known. The input lacks base qualities; no much larger clone sits a single base away. Amplification of TCR beta CDR3 regions was carried out from RNA transcripts. The TCR CDR3 was subjected to a first round of RT-PCR using the HTBI primer set and the Qiagen OneStep RT-PCR kit. Libraries were constructed in a second round of multiplex PCR, after which size selection and purification were performed. Sequencing of the libraries was done on an Illumina HiSeq2000 using paired-end 100 bp reads. In the source study's methods: SOAPnuke was used to process the raw data, with reads discarded if the reads contained adapters or uncalled bases, had a mean Phred below 15, or lacked an exact constant-primer or identifier match. COPE v1.2.5 was used to merge the high-quality paired reads, and each unique nucleotide sequence was defined as a clonotype. Clonotypes were aligned to IMGT TRBV, TRBD and TRBJ reference segments using MiTCR v1.1. The analysis was restricted to V-J combinations with a frequency above 0.0001, which together covered 99% to 99.2% of the repertoires. A TCS score was defined as the ratio of F50 (clonal expansion) to E x V (chaos), with BLOSUM62-based TCRdist applied between CDR3 peptides within each V-J. Welch's t-statistics and random forest reduced just over 500 V-J features to 10 to 15, which were used in a naive Bayes classifier (R e1071). Using fastp at Q25 and MiXCR, TCRdb reprocessed the public reads and kept productive beta chains. CDR3 protein sequences are deduplicated, and each keeps its most common genes and DNA. The V and J calls, along with clone size, are taken from TCRdb and not from the paper's own processing. Present in this sample are about 560,000 distinct CDR3 sequences, over 15% of which were seen just once. Around a sixth of the sample belongs to the ten largest clones.

Stable Graves' hyperthyroidism was defined as the absence of progression to ophthalmopathy over 18 months of follow-up. Hyperthyroidism patients were newly diagnosed, had a disease duration of under 2 months, and were aged 18 to 65 years. Patients with uncontrolled infections, other autoimmune diseases, pregnancy or lactation were excluded. Clinical symptoms, serum thyroxine and TRAb, thyroid ultrasound, and orbital computed tomography formed the basis for the diagnoses. Ficoll-Paque density gradient centrifugation was used to isolate PBMCs from 8 to 10 ml of fresh peripheral blood. Total RNA was extracted using Trizol reagent, and RNA quality was assessed on an Agilent 2100 Bioanalyzer.

The sequence was collected from a woman aged 18-30 years with Graves' hyperthyroidism. The chain is made from TRBV30 and TRBJ1-2; the D gene is unclear. The sequencing sample was made of blood. The CDR3 has the sequence CAWKDSWTNYGYTF. The nucleotide sequence reads as follows: TGTGCCTGGAAGGACTCCTGGACTAACTATGGCTACACCTTC.